A selection of T cell receptor beta chains follows, all from one sample in a study of beta chain features in type 1 diabetes. Assay used: immunoSEQ multiplex PCR; TCRdb lists only in-frame clones, some missing. Of about 330,000 clones listed, roughly 11% are singletons. Sequenced: naive CD4+ T cells from blood. Receptors were obtained from a woman aged 25 to 45 in good health. Each CDR3 is given with its conserved first and last residue. The order of the fields is V gene, D gene, clone size, J gene, CDR3 DNA, CDR3 protein. The D gene is left open where the match is weak. The size entry is marked missing in some rows and otherwise reads once, few, many or a size class.

v_call: TRBV7-3; d_call: TRBD2; clone_size: -; j_call: TRBJ2-1; cdr3_nt: TGTGCCAGCAGCTTAGGAGCGGGAGGGGGGCAGTTCTTC; cdr3_aa: CASSLGAGGGQFF
v_call: TRBV18; d_call: -; clone_size: -; j_call: TRBJ2-5; cdr3_nt: TGTGCCAGCTCACCACCCACTACTGAGACCCAGTACTTC; cdr3_aa: CASSPPTTETQYF
v_call: TRBV4-1; d_call: -; clone_size: -; j_call: TRBJ2-7; cdr3_nt: TGCGCCAGCAGCCAAGAATCAGCGGGTGACTCCTACGAGCAGTACTTC; cdr3_aa: CASSQESAGDSYEQYF
v_call: TRBV19; d_call: -; clone_size: -; j_call: TRBJ2-5; cdr3_nt: TGTGCCAGTAGTATCCAGGGTGGGCAAGAGACCCAGTACTTC; cdr3_aa: CASSIQGGQETQYF
v_call: TRBV19; d_call: TRBD2; clone_size: -; j_call: TRBJ2-1; cdr3_nt: TGTGCCAGTAGTTGGCGGGGGAGCTACAATGAGCAGTTCTTC; cdr3_aa: CASSWRGSYNEQFF
v_call: TRBV7-2; d_call: -; clone_size: few; j_call: TRBJ2-7; cdr3_nt: TGTGCCAGCAGCTCAGCTAGCTCCTTCGGTGGGCAGTACTTC; cdr3_aa: CASSSASSFGGQYF
v_call: TRBV1; d_call: -; clone_size: -; j_call: TRBJ2-3; cdr3_nt: TGCACCAGCAGCCAAGAACCAGCGGGAAACACAGATACGCAGTATTTT; cdr3_aa: CTSSQEPAGNTDTQYF
v_call: TRBV19; d_call: -; clone_size: few; j_call: TRBJ1-5; cdr3_nt: TGTGCCAGTTCAGGGACGGGGGGCAATCAGCCCCAGCATTTT; cdr3_aa: CASSGTGGNQPQHF
v_call: TRBV18; d_call: -; clone_size: few; j_call: TRBJ2-3; cdr3_nt: TGTGCCAGCTCACCACAGAAAGGGAGAGGCACAGATACGCAGTATTTT; cdr3_aa: CASSPQKGRGTDTQYF
v_call: TRBV9; d_call: TRBD1; clone_size: few; j_call: TRBJ2-1; cdr3_nt: TGTGCCAGCAGCGTAGGCGGACAGGGGGAGCAGTTCTTC; cdr3_aa: CASSVGGQGEQFF
v_call: TRBV7-6; d_call: -; clone_size: -; j_call: TRBJ2-5; cdr3_nt: TGTGCCAGCAGCCTCCTCCAAGAGACCCAGTACTTC; cdr3_aa: CASSLLQETQYF
v_call: TRBV4-3; d_call: -; clone_size: -; j_call: TRBJ1-5; cdr3_nt: TGCGCCAGCAGCCATAGACAGGACTTGAATCAGCCCCAGCATTTT; cdr3_aa: CASSHRQDLNQPQHF
v_call: TRBV30; d_call: TRBD1; clone_size: -; j_call: TRBJ2-6; cdr3_nt: TGTGCCTGGAGTGTTATAGGGGGCGCGTCTGGGGCCAACGTCCTGACTTTC; cdr3_aa: CAWSVIGGASGANVLTF
v_call: TRBV5-6; d_call: -; clone_size: -; j_call: TRBJ1-2; cdr3_nt: TGTGCCAGCAGCTTGGGCCAGGGAAACTATGGCTACACCTTC; cdr3_aa: CASSLGQGNYGYTF
v_call: TRBV5-4; d_call: TRBD2; clone_size: few; j_call: TRBJ2-2; cdr3_nt: TGTGCCAGCAGTTTACTAGCGGGAGGGCTCGGCGGGGAGCTGTTTTTT; cdr3_aa: CASSLLAGGLGGELFF
v_call: TRBV27; d_call: -; clone_size: few; j_call: TRBJ2-2; cdr3_nt: TGTGCCAGCAGTTCGTTGACAGGTGCCACCGGGGAGCTGTTTTTT; cdr3_aa: CASSSLTGATGELFF
v_call: TRBV19; d_call: -; clone_size: -; j_call: TRBJ2-5; cdr3_nt: TGTGCCAGTAGTCCCCGGGATAGGGAGACCCAGTACTTC; cdr3_aa: CASSPRDRETQYF
v_call: TRBV19; d_call: TRBD1; clone_size: -; j_call: TRBJ1-2; cdr3_nt: TGTGCCAGTCGGGACAGTAACTATGGCTACACCTTC; cdr3_aa: CASRDSNYGYTF
v_call: TRBV2; d_call: -; clone_size: -; j_call: TRBJ2-7; cdr3_nt: TGTGCCAGCAGTCGAGACTCCGGGAGACTGGGGGGTCTGCAGTACTTC; cdr3_aa: CASSRDSGRLGGLQYF
v_call: TRBV29-1; d_call: -; clone_size: -; j_call: TRBJ1-1; cdr3_nt: TGCAGCGTTGTGGGAGCAGGTATGAACACTGAAGCTTTCTTT; cdr3_aa: CSVVGAGMNTEAFF
v_call: TRBV28; d_call: -; clone_size: few; j_call: TRBJ1-5; cdr3_nt: TGTGCCAGCACCTTGGGGCGTAGCAATCAGCCCCAGCATTTT; cdr3_aa: CASTLGRSNQPQHF
v_call: TRBV6-6; d_call: -; clone_size: few; j_call: TRBJ2-3; cdr3_nt: TGTGCCAGTCGGATGGGCAGGGGAACAGATACGCAGTATTTT; cdr3_aa: CASRMGRGTDTQYF
v_call: TRBV5-6; d_call: TRBD2; clone_size: few; j_call: TRBJ2-1; cdr3_nt: TGTGCCAGCAGCCCAGGACTAGCGGGAGACAATGAGCAGTTCTTC; cdr3_aa: CASSPGLAGDNEQFF
v_call: TRBV7-2; d_call: -; clone_size: -; j_call: TRBJ2-3; cdr3_nt: TGTGCCAGCGGCACGAGCGGGAGCACAGATACGCAGTATTTT; cdr3_aa: CASGTSGSTDTQYF
v_call: TRBV9; d_call: -; clone_size: few; j_call: TRBJ2-1; cdr3_nt: TGTGCCAGCCAAGGGGGAAGCTCCTACAATGAGCAGTTCTTC; cdr3_aa: CASQGGSSYNEQFF
v_call: TRBV29-1; d_call: TRBD1; clone_size: many; j_call: TRBJ2-5; cdr3_nt: TGCAGCGTGAACAGGGGAGAGACCCAGTACTTC; cdr3_aa: CSVNRGETQYF
v_call: TRBV4-3; d_call: -; clone_size: -; j_call: TRBJ2-7; cdr3_nt: TGCGCCAGCAGCCAGGACAGATACGAGCAGTACTTC; cdr3_aa: CASSQDRYEQYF
v_call: TRBV28; d_call: TRBD1; clone_size: -; j_call: TRBJ2-4; cdr3_nt: TGTGCCAGCAGCACGACAGGGTTTAGCAACATTCAGTACTTC; cdr3_aa: CASSTTGFSNIQYF
v_call: TRBV29-1; d_call: -; clone_size: many; j_call: TRBJ2-3; cdr3_nt: TGCAGCGTTCGGGAGGATACGCAGTATTTT; cdr3_aa: CSVREDTQYF
v_call: TRBV5-1; d_call: -; clone_size: few; j_call: TRBJ2-7; cdr3_nt: TGCGCCAGCAGCTTGGTTAGCGGCGCCTCCTACGAGCAGTACTTC; cdr3_aa: CASSLVSGASYEQYF
v_call: TRBV6-5; d_call: -; clone_size: few; j_call: TRBJ1-2; cdr3_nt: TGTGCCAGCAGCTATGACGAGGGAGCTAACTATGGCTACACCTTC; cdr3_aa: CASSYDEGANYGYTF
v_call: TRBV7-9; d_call: -; clone_size: -; j_call: TRBJ1-2; cdr3_nt: TGTGCCAGCAGTCCAAGACAGCTAACTAACTATGGCTACACCTTC; cdr3_aa: CASSPRQLTNYGYTF
v_call: TRBV6-5; d_call: -; clone_size: -; j_call: TRBJ1-5; cdr3_nt: TGTGCCAGCAGTCCCGACAGGAGTAGCAATCAGCCCCAGCATTTT; cdr3_aa: CASSPDRSSNQPQHF
v_call: TRBV18; d_call: -; clone_size: -; j_call: TRBJ1-3; cdr3_nt: TGTGCCAGCTCACCACAGGACAGCCTCTCTGGAAACACCATATATTTT; cdr3_aa: CASSPQDSLSGNTIYF
v_call: TRBV30; d_call: -; clone_size: few; j_call: TRBJ1-3; cdr3_nt: TGTGCCTCAAGACGGGGGAACTCTGGAAACACCATATATTTT; cdr3_aa: CASRRGNSGNTIYF
v_call: TRBV7-3; d_call: TRBD2; clone_size: few; j_call: TRBJ2-1; cdr3_nt: TGTGCCAGCAGCTCCGGACTAGCGATGGATGAGCAGTTCTTC; cdr3_aa: CASSSGLAMDEQFF
v_call: TRBV7-2; d_call: -; clone_size: -; j_call: TRBJ2-1; cdr3_nt: TGTGCCAGCAGCTTATTGCTAGTTTGGGATGAGCAGTTCTTC; cdr3_aa: CASSLLLVWDEQFF
v_call: TRBV20-1; d_call: -; clone_size: few; j_call: TRBJ2-1; cdr3_nt: TGCAGTGCAAGCCCCAATGAGCAGTTCTTC; cdr3_aa: CSASPNEQFF
v_call: TRBV7-8; d_call: -; clone_size: -; j_call: TRBJ2-3; cdr3_nt: TGTGCCAGCAGCCCAGTTGTAGATACGCAGTATTTT; cdr3_aa: CASSPVVDTQYF
v_call: TRBV28; d_call: -; clone_size: few; j_call: TRBJ2-7; cdr3_nt: TGTGCCAGCAGCCAGGAAACCAAGCAGTACTTC; cdr3_aa: CASSQETKQYF
v_call: TRBV28; d_call: TRBD1; clone_size: few; j_call: TRBJ1-3; cdr3_nt: TGTGCCAGCAGTGGGGGGACAGCCTCTGGAAACACCATATATTTT; cdr3_aa: CASSGGTASGNTIYF
v_call: TRBV5-1; d_call: TRBD1; clone_size: -; j_call: TRBJ2-7; cdr3_nt: TGCGCCAGCAGCTTGCAAGGACAGGGGTCCTACGAGCAGTACTTC; cdr3_aa: CASSLQGQGSYEQYF
v_call: TRBV2; d_call: -; clone_size: -; j_call: TRBJ2-2; cdr3_nt: TGTGCCAGCAGAGAGGAGAACACCGGGGAGCTGTTTTTT; cdr3_aa: CASREENTGELFF
v_call: TRBV7-2; d_call: TRBD1; clone_size: few; j_call: TRBJ1-1; cdr3_nt: TGTGCCAGCAGCTTAAACAGGGGGCATTCTGAAGCTTTCTTT; cdr3_aa: CASSLNRGHSEAFF
v_call: TRBV5-1; d_call: TRBD1; clone_size: few; j_call: TRBJ2-3; cdr3_nt: TGCGCCAGCAGCACTGGGACAGGGGAAGATACGCAGTATTTT; cdr3_aa: CASSTGTGEDTQYF
v_call: TRBV28; d_call: TRBD2; clone_size: -; j_call: TRBJ2-1; cdr3_nt: TGTGCCAGCAGTTTAGGACTAGCGGGAAAGCAGTTCTTC; cdr3_aa: CASSLGLAGKQFF
v_call: TRBV4-2; d_call: TRBD1; clone_size: few; j_call: TRBJ1-1; cdr3_nt: TGTGCCAGCAGCGTGGGACAGGGGGCTATTTCGAACACTGAAGCTTTCTTT; cdr3_aa: CASSVGQGAISNTEAFF
v_call: TRBV5-4; d_call: TRBD2; clone_size: -; j_call: TRBJ2-5; cdr3_nt: TGTGCCAGCAGCAAGGGACTAGCGGTACTGGAGACCCAGTACTTC; cdr3_aa: CASSKGLAVLETQYF
v_call: TRBV14; d_call: -; clone_size: few; j_call: TRBJ2-7; cdr3_nt: TGTGCCAGCAGCTCCGGGACTTCCTTTTACGAGCAGTACTTC; cdr3_aa: CASSSGTSFYEQYF
v_call: TRBV19; d_call: TRBD1; clone_size: few; j_call: TRBJ1-5; cdr3_nt: TGTGCCAGTAGTATAGAGGGACAGGGGTTCGCTCAGCCCCAGCATTTT; cdr3_aa: CASSIEGQGFAQPQHF
v_call: TRBV9; d_call: TRBD1; clone_size: few; j_call: TRBJ1-2; cdr3_nt: TGTGCCAGCAGCGGGACAGGGGGTTATGGCTACACCTTC; cdr3_aa: CASSGTGGYGYTF
v_call: TRBV28; d_call: TRBD1; clone_size: few; j_call: TRBJ2-7; cdr3_nt: TGTGCCAGCAGTTCAGGGGGCTCGGGGTTCACCTACTACGAGCAGTACTTC; cdr3_aa: CASSSGGSGFTYYEQYF
v_call: TRBV7-2; d_call: TRBD1; clone_size: -; j_call: TRBJ2-2; cdr3_nt: TGTGCCAGCAGCTTGGACAGGAGAGATGCCGGGGAGCTGTTTTTT; cdr3_aa: CASSLDRRDAGELFF
v_call: TRBV5-4; d_call: -; clone_size: few; j_call: TRBJ2-7; cdr3_nt: TGTGCCAGCAGCTTGGAGCCCGACTCCTACGAGCAGTACTTC; cdr3_aa: CASSLEPDSYEQYF
v_call: TRBV7-2; d_call: TRBD2; clone_size: few; j_call: TRBJ2-7; cdr3_nt: TGTGCCAGCAGCTTAGGAACTAGCGTTGGCTCCTACGAGCAGTACTTC; cdr3_aa: CASSLGTSVGSYEQYF
v_call: TRBV28; d_call: -; clone_size: -; j_call: TRBJ1-2; cdr3_nt: TGTGCCAGCAGTACTGACGAGGCTAACTATGGCTACACCTTC; cdr3_aa: CASSTDEANYGYTF